This T cell receptor beta chain was retrieved from a study of cytomegalovirus exposure and HLA in healthy donors. Broader study findings: Presence/absence analyses supposed approximately even sequencing depth among donors.

Points on this clone: Its specificity is not known.

13 Jbeta primers and 60 Vbeta primers were used for the PCR. Authors' methods: Unique TCR beta chains numbered around 80 million in a later analysis, with around 10 million shared. The repertoire was sequenced with immunoSEQ multiplex PCR; TCRdb's copy has only in-frame clones and lacks some. The V and J calls and clone size are taken from that table; D and trimming were inferred from the DNA. The sample lists fewer than 150,000 clones; roughly 70% were seen once. Germline CDR1 SGHTA, CDR2 FQGNSA. Trimming stripped 4 bases from V and 0 bases from J, with 10 bases between. CDR3 length equals 15 residues.

The sequenced material came from PBMCs. This TCR came from a man aged 25-45 years in good health and CMV-seronegative. The V call is TRBV7-2, the J call TRBJ2-1; D is perhaps TRBD2 (6 bases). In nucleotides, the CDR3 is TGTGCCAGCAGCTCCGGTAGCGGCTCCTACAATGAGCAGTTCTTC. As protein: CASSSGSGSYNEQFF. Drawing the rest from reference TRBV7-2 and TRBJ2-1, the complete variable domain is GAGVSQSPSNKVTEKGKDVELRCDPISGHTALYWYRQSLGQGLEFLIYFQGNSAPDKSGLPSDRFSAERTGGSVSTLTIQRTQQEDSAVYLCASSSGSGSYNEQFFGPGTRLTVL.